The rows below give T cell receptor beta chains drawn from one sample of a study of PD-L1 blockade in urothelial cancer. Assay: immunoSEQ multiplex PCR; the TCRdb copy retains only in-frame clones and omits some. Seen here are around 80,000 clones, under 95% observed once, and the top ten hold about 0.91%. Sequences were derived from PBMCs, sampled around atezolizumab (anti-PD-L1) treatment. The source of these receptors is a woman older than 75 with urothelial cancer. CDR3s leave out the opening cysteine and the closing phenylalanine or tryptophan.

v_gene	j_gene	CDR3aa
TRBV28	TRBJ1-2	ASSFNGYT
TRBV6-5	TRBJ1-2	ASSPLRPGGGYT
TRBV30	TRBJ2-7	AWRLPGQFYEQY
TRBV5-4	TRBJ1-2	ASSLAPEGQGKYGYT
TRBV21-1	TRBJ1-1	ASSKPGGGEVTEAF
TRBV30	TRBJ2-1	AWSVLSGRIHEQF
TRBV14	TRBJ1-3	ASSGLTGATGNTIY
TRBV7-3	TRBJ2-1	ASSPRGGSRDEQF
TRBV10-3	TRBJ2-1	AISESRSSSYNEQF
TRBV7-9	TRBJ2-3	ASSPELAATTADTQY
TRBV30	TRBJ1-5	AWSSGSNQPQH
TRBV6-4	TRBJ1-4	ASGQGNSNEKLF
TRBV7-6	TRBJ1-5	ASSPNTGGSGNQPQH
TRBV5-1	TRBJ2-5	ASSSSYQETQY
TRBV28	TRBJ1-2	ASNPDRAGYGYT
TRBV2	TRBJ2-7	ASSVQYEQY
TRBV7-2	TRBJ2-1	ASSQGLAAL
TRBV5-1	TRBJ2-1	ASSLTGKNNNEQF